These T cell receptor beta chains were read from a single sample in a study of cytomegalovirus exposure and HLA in healthy donors. Generated by immunoSEQ multiplex PCR, the TCRdb table keeps only in-frame clones and is missing some. This sample carries 250,000 to 350,000 clones, around 65% of them seen once, and the ten largest clones take over 2%. Sequencing was carried out using PBMCs. All receptors come from a female donor in good health and CMV-seronegative. Each CDR3 is given with its conserved first and last residue. D genes are given only for firm matches. Size values are once, few and many counts, or a class for expanded clones, and some rows have none.

length	size	V	D	J	CDR3	DNA
14	-	TRBV2	-	TRBJ1-4	CASRNRVGDEKLFF	TGTGCCAGCAGAAACAGGGTTGGGGATGAAAAACTGTTTTTT
16	-	TRBV6-1	TRBD1	TRBJ1-3	CASSEVDRAPGNTIYF	TGTGCCAGCAGTGAAGTGGACAGGGCCCCAGGAAACACCATATATTTT
15	-	TRBV6-1	-	TRBJ2-5	CASSEQWSSLETQYF	TGTGCCAGCAGTGAACAATGGTCTAGCTTAGAGACCCAGTACTTC
14	-	TRBV19	-	TRBJ1-5	CASSFTRENQPQHF	TGTGCCAGTAGTTTCACCCGGGAAAATCAGCCCCAGCATTTT
17	-	TRBV4-2	TRBD1	TRBJ1-2	CASSQAGTGGNYYGYTF	TGTGCCAGCAGCCAAGCCGGGACAGGGGGCAATTACTATGGCTACACCTTC
14	-	TRBV6-5	TRBD1	TRBJ2-7	CASSYKDREAGQYF	TGTGCCAGCAGTTACAAAGACAGGGAAGCTGGGCAGTACTTC
15	-	TRBV4-1	-	TRBJ2-5	CASSQSGTHQETQYF	TGCGCCAGCAGCCAGTCCGGGACTCACCAAGAGACCCAGTACTTC
15	-	TRBV19	-	TRBJ2-7	CASSISRLSSYEQYF	TGTGCCAGTAGTATTAGCAGACTCAGCTCCTACGAGCAGTACTTC
14	-	TRBV7-6	-	TRBJ2-2	CASSLGTNTGELFF	TGTGCCAGCAGCTTAGGTACTAACACCGGGGAGCTGTTTTTT
15	-	TRBV10-3	TRBD1	TRBJ2-3	CAISPTGSGTDTQYF	TGTGCCATCAGTCCGACAGGGTCAGGCACAGATACGCAGTATTTT
12	-	TRBV18	-	TRBJ1-2	CASSPNREGYTF	TGTGCCAGCTCTCCCAACAGGGAAGGCTACACCTTC
15	-	TRBV29-1	TRBD1	TRBJ2-1	CSVQTGTGRGDEQFF	TGCAGCGTCCAAACCGGGACAGGTCGTGGGGATGAGCAGTTCTTC
13	-	TRBV5-8	-	TRBJ2-3	CASSLRSGGTQYF	TGTGCCAGCAGCCTCCGTAGTGGAGGTACGCAGTATTTT
14	once	TRBV5-1	-	TRBJ2-7	CASSFSAFDYEQYF	TGCGCCAGCAGCTTTAGCGCCTTCGACTACGAGCAGTACTTC
13	-	TRBV7-9	TRBD1	TRBJ1-1	CASGGQTNTEAFF	TGTGCCAGCGGGGGACAGACGAACACTGAAGCTTTCTTT
16	-	TRBV7-9	TRBD2	TRBJ2-7	CSSSPLAGRGSYEQYF	TGTTCCAGCAGCCCCCTAGCGGGTAGAGGGTCCTACGAGCAGTACTTC
12	-	TRBV27	-	TRBJ2-5	CASREGAETQYF	TGTGCCAGCAGGGAGGGGGCTGAGACCCAGTACTTC
13	-	TRBV10-3	TRBD1	TRBJ2-2	CASGQGGTGELFF	TGTGCCAGCGGACAGGGGGGGACCGGGGAGCTGTTTTTT